This T cell receptor beta chain is from a study of monozygotic twins with inflammatory bowel disease. TCRalpha and TCRbeta cDNA went through nested PCRs of roughly 17 and 9 cycles, two in total. TCRdb reprocessed the 5' RACE reads and keeps a single row for each CDR3 protein, giving no DNA. Here the sample table reports over 110,000 distinct CDR3 sequences. The blood volume drawn from each donor was 2 to 3 ml. No T cells were sorted before total RNA was taken from whole blood. Germline lookup yields CDR1 DFQATT and CDR2 SNEGSKA (reference sequence). This CDR3 comprises 12 residues. For this clonotype: Its antigen is unknown.

Study-level findings and limits: Healthy twins shared more clonotypes with others than IBD patients, most markedly active ones.

The clonotype originates from a human donor with ulcerative colitis or Crohn's disease, or a healthy co-twin of an affected twin (not recorded which). This chain joins TRBV20-1 and TRBJ1-2. The sequenced material came from blood. CDR3 amino acids: CSASIGTGGYTF.